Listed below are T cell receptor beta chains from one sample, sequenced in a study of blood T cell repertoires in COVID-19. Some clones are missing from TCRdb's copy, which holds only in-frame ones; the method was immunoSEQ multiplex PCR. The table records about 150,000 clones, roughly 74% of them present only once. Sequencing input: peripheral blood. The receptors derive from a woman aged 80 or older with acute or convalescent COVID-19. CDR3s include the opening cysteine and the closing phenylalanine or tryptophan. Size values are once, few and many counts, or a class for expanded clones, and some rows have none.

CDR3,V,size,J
CASRGTGSNQPQHF,TRBV28,NA,TRBJ1-5
CASSQDRGGTEAFF,TRBV2,few,TRBJ1-1
CASSEGANYGYTF,TRBV2,NA,TRBJ1-2
CASSLRTGDGYGYTF,TRBV5-8,NA,TRBJ1-2
CASSLMGQGSSPLHF,TRBV11-1,few,TRBJ1-6
CASSREGLAYEQYF,TRBV5-1,NA,TRBJ2-7
CASSLVTAVSSYNEQFF,TRBV7-9,once,TRBJ2-1
CASSFAGEDTIYF,TRBV27,NA,TRBJ1-3
CASSSSRGLGSSYEQYF,TRBV28,few,TRBJ2-7
CASKREVGDTQYF,TRBV27,NA,TRBJ2-3
CASSLGRPPDRGPSSYNSPLHF,TRBV7-8,NA,TRBJ1-6
CASSLESSGRAEQYF,TRBV11-2,few,TRBJ2-7
CASSTRSVAGGNQPQHF,TRBV19,few,TRBJ1-5
CASSPQADTEAFF,TRBV18,once,TRBJ1-1
CASGADVTDTQYF,TRBV5-1,NA,TRBJ2-3
CASSVRQGLDGYTF,TRBV6-5,NA,TRBJ1-2
CASSSAGGLKQPQHF,TRBV18,few,TRBJ1-5
CASSLAHRESPLHF,TRBV7-8,few,TRBJ1-6
CASSQVGDRADYEQYF,TRBV4-1,NA,TRBJ2-7
CASSRTDSPSSYNEQFF,TRBV18,NA,TRBJ2-1
CASSPQFSNQPQHF,TRBV28,NA,TRBJ1-5
CAWSVRWNEKLFF,TRBV30,NA,TRBJ1-4
CASSLPRTGANTGELFF,TRBV5-6,NA,TRBJ2-2
CASIGQGPGGYTF,TRBV12-3/TRBV12-4,NA,TRBJ1-2
CASSQSLGSGSSYNEQFF,TRBV16,many,TRBJ2-1
CASSLTAHEQYF,TRBV7-9,NA,TRBJ2-7
CASSSLAGGPYEQYF,TRBV28,NA,TRBJ2-7
CASKTYGTSTGTQYF,TRBV6-5,NA,TRBJ2-3